This T cell receptor (beta chain) appears in the sequencing data of a study of spatial heterogeneity in lung cancer. This clonotype was seen ten or more times. V lost 7 bases and J lost 5, with 14 bases in between. Germline values: CDR1 SGDLS, CDR2 YYNGEE. This CDR3 is built from 13 residues. The time point denotes: blood at routine non-recurrence follow-up after resection. Unsorted whole RNA of tumor, nontumor lung or frozen PBMC was sequenced. Every molecule of TCR cDNA had its own unique molecular identifier. One entry per CDR3 protein results from TCRdb running MiXCR on the 5' RACE reads. The data show 20,000 to 30,000 distinct CDR3 sequences, with approximately 5.5% seen just once and roughly 21% held by the top ten.

The clonotype was recovered from a male donor with early-stage non-small cell lung cancer. The specimen was PBMCs, collected at follow-up. The genes are TRBV9 and TRBJ2-3; D possibly uses TRBD1 or TRBD2 (6 bases each). The CDR3 bases are TGTGCCAGCTGCCAAGGGGGGCAAGATACGCAGTATTTT. Translating gives CASCQGGQDTQYF.